This entry concerns a single T cell receptor (beta chain). The CDR3 end shows no conserved phenylalanine or tryptophan, and so a read error is likely. The CDR3 is 17 amino acids. Germline-derived CDR1 and CDR2 are SGHAT and FQNNGV. The data belong to a study of tumor-infiltrating lymphocytes in primary liver carcinoma. Study overall: The study reported T1-T3 N0M0 tumors spanning 4.2 to 10 cm.

Co-extracted RNA and DNA came from roughly 20-30 mg of unsorted bulk tissue. At sampling, these chronic HBV carriers had received no treatment. TCR beta cDNA came from roughly 0.45 ug total RNA, primed with a constant-region primer. What produced the TCR beta libraries was three nested multiplex PCR rounds using slightly modified ARM-PCR. The first two PCR rounds used TRBV1-TRBV30 forward primers with a C-beta reverse primer, nine to eleven cycles each. TCRdb re-analysed the multiplex PCR reads in MiXCR, keeping a single row per CDR3 protein. The repertoire consists of around 60,000 distinct CDR3 sequences, with about two thirds occurring once and the leading ten covering around 44%.

The clonotype originates from a man between 40 and 49 years old with primary liver carcinoma and hepatitis B virus infection. The chain is built from TRBV11-2 and TRBJ2-2; tentative D call: TRBD1 (5 bases). The specimen sequenced was liver tumor tissue from sampling region 4. Specified subset: tumor region T4, right-lateral pole. CDR3 bases: TGTGCCAACAGCTTAGCATTATTAGGGGCGAACACGGGGGAGCTGTTTCTT. It yields the protein CANSLALLGANTGELFL.